This T cell receptor (beta chain) was recovered during a study of patients and donors after allogeneic stem cell transplantation. This CDR3 comprises 11 residues. CDR1 is MNHEY and CDR2 is SVGEGT in the germline V gene. Trimming removed 6 bases from V and 2 bases from J, with 5 bases in between. Each CDR3 protein gets one entry after TCRdb re-called the RT-PCR reads with MiXCR. The sample consists of some 2,500 distinct CDR3 sequences, about 7.7% of them appearing once. The sequence was collected from a human donor who was either an allogeneic HSCT recipient or a stem cell or donor lymphocyte infusion donor (not recorded which). It is not recorded whose cells these are; they may come from a transplant donor. The sample was blood, either unsorted or a sorted T cell fraction (not recorded which). V is TRBV6-2 or TRBV6-3 and J is TRBJ2-7; D ambiguous. The chain's CDR3 is CASSPTYEQYF. CDR3 in DNA: TGTGCCAGCAGCCCAACCTACGAGCAGTACTTC.